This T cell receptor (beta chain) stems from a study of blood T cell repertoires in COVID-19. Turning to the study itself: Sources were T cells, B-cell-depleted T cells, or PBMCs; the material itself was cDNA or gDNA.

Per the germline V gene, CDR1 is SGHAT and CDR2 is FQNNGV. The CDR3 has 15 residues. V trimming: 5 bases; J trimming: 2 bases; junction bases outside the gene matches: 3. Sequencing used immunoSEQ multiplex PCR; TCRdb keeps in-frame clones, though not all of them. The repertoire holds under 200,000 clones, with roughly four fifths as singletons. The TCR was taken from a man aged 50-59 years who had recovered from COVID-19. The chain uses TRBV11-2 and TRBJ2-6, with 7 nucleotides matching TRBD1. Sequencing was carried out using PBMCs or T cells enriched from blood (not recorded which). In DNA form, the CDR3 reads TGTGCCAGCAGCGTCGGACAGGCTGGGGCCAACGTCCTGACTTTC. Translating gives CASSVGQAGANVLTF.